The 8 T cell receptor beta chains given below trace back to one sample, sequenced in a study of identical twins. TCRdb re-derived calls from the 5' RACE reads in MiXCR, one entry per CDR3 protein. This repertoire shows 200,000 to 250,000 distinct CDR3 sequences, under 10% found once; its top ten account for 1.5% to 2.5%. These data also formed part of another study, on yellow fever vaccine responses in identical twins.

Sequenced: memory (CD45RO+) T cells sorted from blood. Every receptor here comes from a woman younger than 30 in good health.

This clonotype has only a few counts. The chain recombines TRBV5-1 with TRBJ2-1; 14 bases align to TRBD2. Germline CDR1 reads SGHRS; CDR2 reads YFSETQ. The length of the CDR3 is 18 residues. The junction had 13 bases not matched to a gene; V was cut back by 4 bases and J by 7 bases. The CDR3 here is CASSLWTSGGPGSNEQFF. As DNA, the CDR3 is TGCGCCAGCAGCCTCTGGACTAGCGGGGGGCCCGGATCGAATGAGCAGTTCTTC.

There are many counts of this clonotype. The CDR3 nucleotides read TGTGCCAGCAGAGGGGGCGCGGGGCTCGGGAGGGCCAATGAGCAGTTCTTC. The encoded protein is CASRGGAGLGRANEQFF. The gene calls are TRBV12-3 or TRBV12-4 and TRBJ2-1; D perhaps matches TRBD2 (8 bases). V shed 6 bases and J shed 6 bases, with 24 bases lying between them. The CDR3 loop spans 17 amino acids.

This chain links TRBV6-1 with TRBJ2-1; TRBD2 agrees at 8 bases. Germline V gene lookup returns CDR1 MNHNS and CDR2 SASEGT. CDR3 length: 15 residues. V dropped 6 bases and J dropped 5; count of bases not matched to a gene: 9. CDR3 residues: CASSRTSGENNEQFF. CDR3 DNA: TGTGCCAGCAGCCGAACTAGCGGAGAGAACAATGAGCAGTTCTTC.

This clonotype has just a few counts. The chain combines TRBV6-1 with TRBJ1-5; the D is unclear. From germline, CDR1 is MNHNS and CDR2 SASEGT. V was clipped by 4 bases and J by 3 bases, with 7 bases between them. The CDR3 is made up of 13 amino acids. CDR3 region: CASSATINQPQHF. The CDR3 region has the DNA TGTGCCAGCAGTGCAACGATCAATCAGCCCCAGCATTTT.

The J gene is TRBJ2-1, the V gene TRBV6-1, with D tentatively TRBD2 (5 bases). The germline CDR1 and CDR2 sequences are MNHNS and SASEGT. Trimming stripped 9 bases from V and 9 bases from J, with 24 bases between. This CDR3 region has 15 residues. The CDR3 sequence is CASTLPGLPNGEQFF. CDR3 sequence (DNA): TGTGCCAGTACTTTACCCGGACTGCCGAACGGTGAGCAGTTCTTC.

This clonotype has only a few counts. The chain uses TRBV20-1 and TRBJ2-7; D is undetermined. There are 17 residues in the CDR3. Germline values: CDR1 DFQATT, CDR2 SNEGSKA (reference sequence). V was clipped by 3 bases and J by 4 bases, with 25 bases between them. The CDR3 sequence: CSASPTQINQGPYEQYF. DNA for the CDR3: TGCAGTGCTAGCCCCACACAAATCAACCAAGGACCTTACGAGCAGTACTTC.

This clonotype came up a few times. V is TRBV29-1 and J is TRBJ1-1, with TRBD1 identical over 7 bases. CDR3 length equals 12 residues. The J segment lost 6 bases and the V segment lost 5 bases, leaving 6 bases of the junction unmatched. The germline V gene encodes CDR1 SQVTM and CDR2 ANQGSEA. Written as DNA, the CDR3 is TGCAGCGTTCCACAGGGGCCGTCTGAAGCTTTCTTT. It encodes CSVPQGPSEAFF.

This clonotype was detected many times. V gene TRBV7-9 combines with J gene TRBJ2-1, with D hard to call. This CDR3 spans 14 amino acids. V was cut by 5 bases and J by 7 bases, with 15 bases left in between. The germline V gene has CDR1 SEHNR and CDR2 FQNEAQ (reference sequence). CDR3 protein: CASSLPGFGNEQFF. The CDR3 coding sequence is TGTGCCAGCAGCCTCCCGGGTTTCGGGAATGAGCAGTTCTTC.